This T cell receptor beta chain stems from a study of T cell changes during pregnancy in multiple sclerosis. This clone is medium-sized in the sample. Germline V gene data show CDR1 as LNHDA and CDR2 as SQIVND (reference sequence). Trimming cost V 5 bases and J 2 bases; bases outside gene matches: 8. This CDR3 comprises 18 residues. TCRdb keeps only in-frame clones here, not all; method: immunoSEQ multiplex PCR. Seen here are roughly 49,000 clones, about 90% observed once, and the top ten hold 0.37%. The sequence came from a female donor in good health, enrolled as a control in a pregnancy study. The chain uses TRBV19 and TRBJ2-2, with TRBD2 matching over 13 bases. The sequencing here drew on CD4+ T cells from peripheral blood mononuclear cells, taken in the second trimester of pregnancy. The CDR3 DNA follows: TGTGCCAGTAGTCGCCGGACTAGCGGGGGCCTTAACACCGGGGAGCTGTTTTTT. Translation gives CASSRRTSGGLNTGELFF.